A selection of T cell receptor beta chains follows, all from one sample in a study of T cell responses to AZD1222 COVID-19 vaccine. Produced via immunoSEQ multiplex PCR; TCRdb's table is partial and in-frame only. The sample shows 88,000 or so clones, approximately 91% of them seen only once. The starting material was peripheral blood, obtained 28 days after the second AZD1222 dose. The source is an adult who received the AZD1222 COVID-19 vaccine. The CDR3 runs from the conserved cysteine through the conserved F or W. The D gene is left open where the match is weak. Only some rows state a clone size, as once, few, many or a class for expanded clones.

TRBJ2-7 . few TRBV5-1 TGCGCCAGCAGCTCTGGACAGCCCATGACCCTATACGAGCAGTACTTC CASSSGQPMTLYEQYF
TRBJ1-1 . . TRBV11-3 TGTGCCAGCAGCTCCTCCCTGGGGAACACTGAAGCTTTCTTT CASSSSLGNTEAFF
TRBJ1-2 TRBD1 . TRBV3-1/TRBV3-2 TGTGCCAGCGGAAGACAGGGGGAAGGGTTCTATGGCTACACCTTC CASGRQGEGFYGYTF
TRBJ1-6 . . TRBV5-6 TGTGCCAGCAGTTGGGGACGTAATTCACCCCTCCACTTT CASSWGRNSPLHF
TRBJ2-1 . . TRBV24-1 TGTGCCACCAGTGATTGGTCCTCCAATGAGCAGTTCTTC CATSDWSSNEQFF
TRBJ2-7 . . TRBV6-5 TGTGCCAGCAGTTACCGCCGGGACGGGGGATACGAGCAGTACTTC CASSYRRDGGYEQYF
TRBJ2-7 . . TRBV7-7 TGTGCCAGCAGCCCCGGGCGTTCCTACGAGCAGTACTTC CASSPGRSYEQYF
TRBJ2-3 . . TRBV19 TGTGCCAGTAGTATCTCAGGGGGCACAGATACGCAGTATTTT CASSISGGTDTQYF
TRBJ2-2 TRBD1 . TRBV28 TGTGCCAGCAGTTCCGGACAGGGAGACACCGGGGAGCTGTTTTTT CASSSGQGDTGELFF
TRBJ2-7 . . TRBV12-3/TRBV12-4 TGTGCCAGCAGTTTAGACAGATTCTACGAGCAGTACTTC CASSLDRFYEQYF
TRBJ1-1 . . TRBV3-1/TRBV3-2 TGTGCCAGCACTACCGGCGGGGAAGCTTTCTTT CASTTGGEAFF
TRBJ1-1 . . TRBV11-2 TGTGCCAGCAGCTTACAAGTAGGAAACACTGAAGCTTTCTTT CASSLQVGNTEAFF
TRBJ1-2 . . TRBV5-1 TGCGCCAGCAGCCCAGAGGAAAACTATGGCTACACCTTC CASSPEENYGYTF
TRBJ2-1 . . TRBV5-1 TGCGCCAGCAGCTCTTACGGTCCAAATGAGCAGTTCTTC CASSSYGPNEQFF
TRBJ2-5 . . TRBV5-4 TGTGCCAGCAGCTTCGCAGGGGCAGAGACCCAGTACTTC CASSFAGAETQYF
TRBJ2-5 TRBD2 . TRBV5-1 TGCGCCAGCAGGGGAGTAGCGGGGGGTCGTTTAGAGACCCAGTACTTC CASRGVAGGRLETQYF
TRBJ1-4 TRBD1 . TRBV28 TGTGCCAGCAGTTTAGTGGACAGGGCACTGTTTTTT CASSLVDRALFF